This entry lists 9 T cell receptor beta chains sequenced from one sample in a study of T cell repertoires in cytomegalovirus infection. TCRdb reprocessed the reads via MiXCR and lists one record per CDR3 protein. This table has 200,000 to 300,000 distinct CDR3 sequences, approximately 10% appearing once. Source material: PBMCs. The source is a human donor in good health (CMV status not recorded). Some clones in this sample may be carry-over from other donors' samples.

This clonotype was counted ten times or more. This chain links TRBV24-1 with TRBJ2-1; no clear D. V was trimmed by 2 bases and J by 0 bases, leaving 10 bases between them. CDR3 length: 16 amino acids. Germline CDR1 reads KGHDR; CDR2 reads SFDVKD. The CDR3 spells CATSDSRMSSYNEQFF. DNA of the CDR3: TGTGCCACCAGTGATTCCAGGATGAGCTCCTACAATGAGCAGTTCTTC.

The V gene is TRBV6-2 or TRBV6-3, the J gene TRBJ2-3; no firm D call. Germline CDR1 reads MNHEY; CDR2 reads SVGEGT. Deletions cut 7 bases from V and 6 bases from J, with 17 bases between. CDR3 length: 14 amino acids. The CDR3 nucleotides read TGTGCCAGCACCGACGAAGTAGTTGCTGATACGCAGTATTTT. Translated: CASTDEVVADTQYF.

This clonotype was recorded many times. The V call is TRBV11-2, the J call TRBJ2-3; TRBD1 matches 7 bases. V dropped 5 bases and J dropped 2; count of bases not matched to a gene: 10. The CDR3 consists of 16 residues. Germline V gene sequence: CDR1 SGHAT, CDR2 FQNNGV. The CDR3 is CASSPREGAVTDTQYF. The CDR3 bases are TGTGCCAGCAGCCCCCGCGAGGGGGCGGTCACAGATACGCAGTATTTT.

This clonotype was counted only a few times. The CDR3 nucleotides read TGCAGCGTTGAGGTGGGGTTTATCAATGAGCAGTTCTTC. Protein product: CSVEVGFINEQFF. V gene TRBV29-1 combines with J gene TRBJ2-1; D call uncertain. This CDR3 spans 13 amino acids. The V end lost 3 bases, the J end lost 6 bases, and 12 bases lay between the germline ends. CDR1 and CDR2 from the germline V gene are SQVTM and ANQGSEA.

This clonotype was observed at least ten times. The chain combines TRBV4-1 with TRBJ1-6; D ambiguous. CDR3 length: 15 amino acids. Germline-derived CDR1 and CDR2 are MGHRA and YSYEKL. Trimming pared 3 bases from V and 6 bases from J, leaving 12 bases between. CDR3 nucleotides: TGCGCCAGCAGCCACTATGACCAACCTAATTCACCCCTCCACTTT. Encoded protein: CASSHYDQPNSPLHF.

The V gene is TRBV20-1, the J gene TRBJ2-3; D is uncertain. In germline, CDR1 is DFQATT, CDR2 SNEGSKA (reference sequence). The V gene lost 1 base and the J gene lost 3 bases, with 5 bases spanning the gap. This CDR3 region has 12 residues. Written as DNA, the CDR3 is TGCAGTGCTAGAGCCCAAACAGATACGCAGTATTTT. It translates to CSARAQTDTQYF.

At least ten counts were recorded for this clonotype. The CDR3 DNA reads as TGTGCCAGCAGTTCCCCTCTGGGGGGGGAACAGCCCCAGCATTTT. Its protein is CASSSPLGGEQPQHF. The chain has TRBV28 and TRBJ1-5, with D possibly matching TRBD1 (5 bases). The CDR3 runs 15 residues. Germline lookup yields CDR1 MDHEN and CDR2 SYDVKM. V was trimmed by 4 bases and J by 7 bases, leaving 17 bases between them.

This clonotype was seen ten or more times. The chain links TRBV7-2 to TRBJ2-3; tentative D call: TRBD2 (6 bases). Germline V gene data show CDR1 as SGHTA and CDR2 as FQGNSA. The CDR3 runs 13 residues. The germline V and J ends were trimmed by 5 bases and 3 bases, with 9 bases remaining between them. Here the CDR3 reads CASSRGRTDTQYF. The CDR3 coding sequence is TGTGCCAGCAGCCGGGGGAGGACAGATACGCAGTATTTT.

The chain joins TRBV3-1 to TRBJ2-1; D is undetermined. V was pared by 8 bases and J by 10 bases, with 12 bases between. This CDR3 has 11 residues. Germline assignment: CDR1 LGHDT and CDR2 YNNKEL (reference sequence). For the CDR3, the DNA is TGTGCCAGCTCCTTCGGACGGGAGCAGTTCTTC. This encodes CASSFGREQFF.